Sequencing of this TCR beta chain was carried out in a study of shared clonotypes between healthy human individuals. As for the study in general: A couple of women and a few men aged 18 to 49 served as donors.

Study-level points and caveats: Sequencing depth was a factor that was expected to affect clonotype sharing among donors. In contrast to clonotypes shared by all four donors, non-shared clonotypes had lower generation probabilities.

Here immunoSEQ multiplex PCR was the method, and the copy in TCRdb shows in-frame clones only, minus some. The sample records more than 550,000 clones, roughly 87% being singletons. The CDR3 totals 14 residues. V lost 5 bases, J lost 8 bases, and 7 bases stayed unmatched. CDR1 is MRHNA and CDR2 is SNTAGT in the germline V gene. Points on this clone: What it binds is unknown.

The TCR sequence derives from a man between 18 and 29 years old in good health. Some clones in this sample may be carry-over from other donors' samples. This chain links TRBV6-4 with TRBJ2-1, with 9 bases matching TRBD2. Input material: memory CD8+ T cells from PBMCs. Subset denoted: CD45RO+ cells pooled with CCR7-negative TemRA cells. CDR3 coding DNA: TGTGCCAGCAGTAGGACTAGCGAATTTGATGAGCAGTTCTTC. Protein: CASSRTSEFDEQFF.